A selection of T cell receptor beta chains follows, all from one sample in a study of response to subunit inactivated influenza vaccine. One entry per CDR3 protein results from TCRdb running MiXCR on the RT-PCR reads. The data show about 700,000 distinct CDR3 sequences, with 14% seen just once and roughly 7.2% held by the top ten. The starting material was PBMCs from blood, obtained 14 to 15 days before vaccination. The receptor source for this set is a man aged 45 to 65 who received an inactivated influenza vaccine. CDR3s include the opening cysteine and the closing phenylalanine or tryptophan. The D gene is left open where the match is weak. The size of a clone is reported for some rows only, either as once, few or many, or as a class for expanded clones.

d_gene,j_gene,abundance,v_gene,CDR3nt,CDR3aa
.,TRBJ2-2,few,TRBV20-1,TGCAGTGCAAGGAAGATTCACACCGGGGAGCTGTTTTTT,CSARKIHTGELFF
.,TRBJ1-2,many,TRBV6-2/TRBV6-3,TGTGCCAGCAGGCCTCTTGGATCTAACTATGGCTACACCTTC,CASRPLGSNYGYTF
TRBD1,TRBJ1-5,.,TRBV19,TGTGCCAGTAGTATTGCCGGGACAGGTAATCAGCCCCAGCATTTT,CASSIAGTGNQPQHF
.,TRBJ1-4,many,TRBV6-5,TGTGCCAGCGGTAGATCTAATGAAAAACTGTTTTTT,CASGRSNEKLFF
.,TRBJ2-1,many,TRBV12-3/TRBV12-4,TGTGCCACCGCAGGGGAAACCTACAATGAGCAGTTCTTC,CATAGETYNEQFF
.,TRBJ2-1,.,TRBV19,TGTGCCAGTAGTAGGGCTAGCCGGGAGAATGAGCAGTTCTTC,CASSRASRENEQFF
TRBD1,TRBJ2-1,few,TRBV10-2,TGCGCCAGCAGACCCCCCGGACAGGGCAATGAGCAGTTCTTC,CASRPPGQGNEQFF
TRBD1,TRBJ1-6,many,TRBV5-1,TGTGCCAGCAGCTTAGGACAGGGGAATTCACCCCTCCACTTT,CASSLGQGNSPLHF
TRBD2,TRBJ2-7,few,TRBV20-1,TGCAGTGCTAGGCTGGCGGGAGGAGGTATCGAGCAGTACTTC,CSARLAGGGIEQYF
TRBD1,TRBJ1-4,few,TRBV7-2,TGTGCCAGCAGCTCTCGGACAGGGGGCTGGGCTAATGAAAAACTGTTTTTT,CASSSRTGGWANEKLFF
.,TRBJ2-4,few,TRBV4-2,TGTGCCAGCAGCCTTTACCTGACGGCCAAAAACATTCAGTACTTC,CASSLYLTAKNIQYF
.,TRBJ1-4,few,TRBV15,TGTGCCACCAGCAGAGCTGGGGGGCAACTGTTTTTT,CATSRAGGQLFF
.,TRBJ1-3,few,TRBV4-3,TGCGCCAGCAGCCAAGTCGTTGGGAGGGGAAACACCATATATTTT,CASSQVVGRGNTIYF
TRBD1,TRBJ2-2,.,TRBV5-1,TGCGCCAGCAGCTTGAAAACCGGGACAGGGACGGCCGGGGAGCTGTTTTTT,CASSLKTGTGTAGELFF
TRBD2,TRBJ2-4,many,TRBV15,TGTGCCACCAGCCCTTTACCGGGACTAGCGGGGGGGCAGGCCAAAAACATTCAGTACTTC,CATSPLPGLAGGQAKNIQYF
.,TRBJ2-2,few,TRBV6-4,TGTGCCAGCATGCCTCACGCGAACACCGGGGAGCTGTTTTTT,CASMPHANTGELFF
.,TRBJ2-5,.,TRBV6-7,TGTGCCACCCCAGCCCAGGGGCAAGAGACCCAGTACTTC,CATPAQGQETQYF
.,TRBJ2-1,few,TRBV2,TGTGCCAGCAGTGAGGGGGGATTCTCCTACAATGAGCAGTTCTTC,CASSEGGFSYNEQFF
.,TRBJ2-5,many,TRBV4-2,TGTGCCAGCAGCCCCTCGAGCGCAGCGGAGCAAGAGACCCAGTACTTC,CASSPSSAAEQETQYF
.,TRBJ2-7,many,TRBV19,TGTGCCAGTAGTATAGAGGCCGATGGACCCTACGAGCAGTACTTC,CASSIEADGPYEQYF
TRBD1,TRBJ2-5,few,TRBV20-1,TGCAGTGCTAGAGGCCGGGACAGGGCAAAGCGTGAGACCCAGTACTTC,CSARGRDRAKRETQYF
.,TRBJ1-3,few,TRBV7-9,TGTGCCAGCAGCTACCTGACAATCTCTGGAAACACCATATATTTT,CASSYLTISGNTIYF
.,TRBJ2-7,.,TRBV7-9,TGTGCCAGCAGCTTATGGGAATCCGAGCAGTACTTC,CASSLWESEQYF
.,TRBJ2-5,.,TRBV5-5,TGTGCCAGCAGCTTGGGCCCTATTGAAGAGACCCAGTACTTC,CASSLGPIEETQYF
TRBD1,TRBJ2-7,.,TRBV28,TGTGCCAGCAGTCCCTCGGACAGGTTTGCCTACGAGCAGTACTTC,CASSPSDRFAYEQYF
.,TRBJ2-7,once,TRBV4-3,TGCGCCAGCAGCCAAGATCTCACCGTCCCCGAGCAGTACTTC,CASSQDLTVPEQYF
.,TRBJ2-3,.,TRBV10-3,TGTGCCATCAGTGAGTCCCTACAGGGTGCAGATACGCAGTATTTT,CAISESLQGADTQYF
.,TRBJ2-3,few,TRBV20-1,TGCAGTGCCATCGACAGGAGGGGGTCAGATACGCAGTATTTT,CSAIDRRGSDTQYF
.,TRBJ2-7,few,TRBV9,TGTGCCAGCAGCGTAGGTGCAGGGTTTTTCCACGAGCAGTACTTC,CASSVGAGFFHEQYF
TRBD1,TRBJ2-7,.,TRBV27,TGTGCCAGCAGTTTGCGGGTAAGGGGGACAGGGGGCATCGAGCAGTACTTC,CASSLRVRGTGGIEQYF
.,TRBJ1-3,.,TRBV12-3/TRBV12-4,TGTGCCAGCAGGGACCGGACGGGATATTTT,CASRDRTGYF
TRBD1,TRBJ2-7,few,TRBV20-1,TGCAGTGCTATCCGGGACAGCAACTACGAGCAGTACTTC,CSAIRDSNYEQYF